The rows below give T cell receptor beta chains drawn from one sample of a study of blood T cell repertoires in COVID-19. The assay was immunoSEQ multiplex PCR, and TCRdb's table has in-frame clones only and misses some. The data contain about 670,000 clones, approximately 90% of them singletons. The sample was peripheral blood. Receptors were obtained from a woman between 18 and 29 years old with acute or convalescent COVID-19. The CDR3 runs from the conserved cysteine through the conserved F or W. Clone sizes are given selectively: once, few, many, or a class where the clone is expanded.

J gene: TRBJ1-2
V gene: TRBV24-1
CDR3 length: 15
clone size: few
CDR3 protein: CATSDRKTGGGGYTF

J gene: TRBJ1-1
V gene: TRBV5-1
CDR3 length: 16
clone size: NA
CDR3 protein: CASSFEQGYGNTEAFF

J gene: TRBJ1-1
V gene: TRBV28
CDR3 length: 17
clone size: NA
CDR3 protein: CASSSPGQGALRTEAFF

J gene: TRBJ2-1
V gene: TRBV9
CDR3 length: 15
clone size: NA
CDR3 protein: CASSVQGQTAYEQFF

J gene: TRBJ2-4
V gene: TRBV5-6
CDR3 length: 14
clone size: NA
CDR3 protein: CASSLAGVSNIQYF

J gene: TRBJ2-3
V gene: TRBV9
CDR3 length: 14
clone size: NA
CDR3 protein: CASSVDAGQDTQYF

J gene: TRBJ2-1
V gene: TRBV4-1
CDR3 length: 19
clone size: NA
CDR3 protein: CASSQGTSGGPAPYNEQFF

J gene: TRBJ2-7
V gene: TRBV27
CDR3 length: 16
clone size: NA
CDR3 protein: CASSLSRQGSSYEQYF

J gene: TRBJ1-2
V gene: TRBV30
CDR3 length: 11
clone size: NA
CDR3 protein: CAYPLGAGYTF

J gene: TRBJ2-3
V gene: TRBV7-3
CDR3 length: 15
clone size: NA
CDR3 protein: CASSGTSGVTDTQYF

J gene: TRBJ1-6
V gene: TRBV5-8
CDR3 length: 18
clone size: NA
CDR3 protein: CASSLDHQGGSYNSPLHF

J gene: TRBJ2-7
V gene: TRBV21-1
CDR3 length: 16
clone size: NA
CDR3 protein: CASSKEFAVQPYEQYF

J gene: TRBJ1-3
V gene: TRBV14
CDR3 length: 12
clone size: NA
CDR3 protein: CASSLGGDTIYF

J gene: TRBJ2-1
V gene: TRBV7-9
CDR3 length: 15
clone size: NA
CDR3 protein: CASSWGQGTGNEQFF

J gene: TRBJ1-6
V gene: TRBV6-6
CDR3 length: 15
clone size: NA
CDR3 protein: CASSYSTGGGSPLHF

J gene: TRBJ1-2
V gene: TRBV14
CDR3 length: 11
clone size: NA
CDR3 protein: CASSQSSGYTF

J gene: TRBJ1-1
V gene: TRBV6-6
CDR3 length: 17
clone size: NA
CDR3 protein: CASSPWTDRLKNTEAFF

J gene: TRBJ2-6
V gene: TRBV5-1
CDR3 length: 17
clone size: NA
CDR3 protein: CASSNVPGFAGANVLTF

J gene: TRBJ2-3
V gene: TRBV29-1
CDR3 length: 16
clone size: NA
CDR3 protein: CSVEIRAGGLTDTQYF

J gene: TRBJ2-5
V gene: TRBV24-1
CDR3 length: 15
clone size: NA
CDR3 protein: CATSEPDRKKETQYF

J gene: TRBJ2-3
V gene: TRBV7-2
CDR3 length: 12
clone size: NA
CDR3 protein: CASKRGGGTQYF

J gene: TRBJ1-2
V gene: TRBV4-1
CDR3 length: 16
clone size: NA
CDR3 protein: CASSQTALPANYGYTF

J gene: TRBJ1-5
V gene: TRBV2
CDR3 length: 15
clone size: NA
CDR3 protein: CASSPDRGQGQPQHF

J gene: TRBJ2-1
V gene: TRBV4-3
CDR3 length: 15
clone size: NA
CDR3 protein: CASSQGTGLVSEQFF

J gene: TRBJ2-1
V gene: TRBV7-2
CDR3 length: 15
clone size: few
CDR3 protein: CASSLVRGTYNEQFF

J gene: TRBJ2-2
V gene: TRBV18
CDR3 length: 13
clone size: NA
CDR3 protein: CASSPEQVGELFF

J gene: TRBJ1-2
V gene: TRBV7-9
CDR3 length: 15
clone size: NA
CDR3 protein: CASSLEVISESGYTF

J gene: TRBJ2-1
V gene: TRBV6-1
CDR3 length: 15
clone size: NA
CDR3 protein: CASSEMGTGVNEQFF

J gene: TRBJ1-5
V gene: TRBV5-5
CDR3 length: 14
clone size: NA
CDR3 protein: CASSLHRVDQPQHF

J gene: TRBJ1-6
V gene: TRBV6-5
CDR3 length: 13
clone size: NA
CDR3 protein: CASKTGSYSPLHF

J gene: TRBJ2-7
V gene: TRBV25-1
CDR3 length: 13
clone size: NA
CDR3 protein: CASRGTDSYEQYF

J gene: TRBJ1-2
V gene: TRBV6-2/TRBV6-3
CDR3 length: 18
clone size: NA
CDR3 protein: CASSSWTAGTIQNYGYTF

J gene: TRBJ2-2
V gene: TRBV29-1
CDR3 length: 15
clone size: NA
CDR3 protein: CSVAGLAGGAGELFF

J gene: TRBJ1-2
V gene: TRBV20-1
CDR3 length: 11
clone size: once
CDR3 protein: CSARQEDGYTF

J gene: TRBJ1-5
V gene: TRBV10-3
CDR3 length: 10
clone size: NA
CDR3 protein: CAISYQPQHF

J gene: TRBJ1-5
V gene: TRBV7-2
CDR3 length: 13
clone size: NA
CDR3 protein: CASSFTRNQPQHF

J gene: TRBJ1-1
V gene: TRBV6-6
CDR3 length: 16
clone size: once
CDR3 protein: CASSYSATTGNTEAFF

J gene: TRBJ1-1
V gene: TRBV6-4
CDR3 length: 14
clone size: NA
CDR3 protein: CASPRTGMNTEAFF

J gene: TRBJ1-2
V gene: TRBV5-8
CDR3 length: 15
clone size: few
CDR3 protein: CASSLDFWDRGSYTF

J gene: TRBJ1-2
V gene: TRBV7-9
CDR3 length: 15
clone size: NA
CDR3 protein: CASSGGAGANYGYTF

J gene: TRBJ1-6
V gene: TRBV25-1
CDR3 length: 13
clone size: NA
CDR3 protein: CASSEFLNSPLHF

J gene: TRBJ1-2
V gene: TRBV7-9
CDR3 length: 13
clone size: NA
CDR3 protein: CASKTGGNYGYTF

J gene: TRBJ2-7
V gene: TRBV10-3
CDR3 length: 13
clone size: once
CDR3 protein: CATTGLDSYEQYF

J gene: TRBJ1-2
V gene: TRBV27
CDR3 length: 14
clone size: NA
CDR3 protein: CASSGGPANYGYTF

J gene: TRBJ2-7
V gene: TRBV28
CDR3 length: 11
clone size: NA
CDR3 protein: CASWGGDEQYF

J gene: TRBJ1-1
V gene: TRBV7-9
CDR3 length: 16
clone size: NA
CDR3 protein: CASSLAPDRSVRGAFF

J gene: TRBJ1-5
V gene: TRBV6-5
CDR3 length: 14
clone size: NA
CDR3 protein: CASTGTGTAQPQHF